This is a list of T cell receptor beta chains from one sample in a study of shared clonotypes between healthy human individuals. Profiling relied on immunoSEQ multiplex PCR, and the TCRdb table lists in-frame clones only, not all of them. Here the sample spans around 1.1 million clones, roughly 80% being singletons. Material for sequencing was memory CD4+ T cells from PBMCs. The source of these receptors is a man between 18 and 35 years old in good health. Some clones in this sample may be carry-over from other donors' samples. CDR3s include the opening cysteine and the closing phenylalanine or tryptophan. The order of the fields is J gene, D gene, V gene, CDR3 protein. D genes are given only for firm matches.

TRBJ1-5,.,TRBV6-1,CASTAGTDSNQPQHF
TRBJ1-2,.,TRBV5-1,CASSLRRGSNYGYTF
TRBJ1-6,.,TRBV5-6,CASSRGGAFHF
TRBJ1-3,.,TRBV14,CASGVGRSSGNTIYF
TRBJ2-2,.,TRBV4-2,CASSQDPVGTGELFF
TRBJ2-1,.,TRBV10-3,CAISDGDAYNEQFF
TRBJ2-2,.,TRBV28,CASSLGTTGELFF
TRBJ2-2,TRBD2,TRBV5-4,CASSIPGLAGSGELFF
TRBJ1-4,TRBD1,TRBV5-1,CASGQGVGEKLFF
.,TRBD2,TRBV2,CASSWTSGTYEQYF
TRBJ2-5,.,TRBV27,CASKSSLQVAQETQYF
TRBJ1-1,TRBD1,TRBV30,CAWSGDRGHTEAFF
TRBJ2-5,.,TRBV11-2,CASRSDGETQYF
TRBJ2-4,.,TRBV15,CATSRDRLAKNIQYF
TRBJ2-7,TRBD1,TRBV5-5,CASSLVPGGYEQYF
TRBJ2-1,.,TRBV2,CASKSVSSYNEQFF
TRBJ1-2,.,TRBV5-1,CASSPRRGGGGYTF
TRBJ1-1,TRBD1,TRBV29-1,CSVTPGTDVPEAFF
TRBJ1-5,.,TRBV2,CASNWESNQPQHF
TRBJ2-7,TRBD1,TRBV29-1,CSVGRDRDSEQYF
TRBJ2-4,TRBD1,TRBV5-1,CASSLGQGALDIQYF
TRBJ1-1,.,TRBV5-1,CASSSSLGMNTEAFF